The clone carrying this T cell receptor (beta chain) was observed at least ten times. RNA transcripts provided the source from which TCR beta CDR3 regions were amplified. Primed by the HTBI set, a first-round RT-PCR was run on the TCR CDR3. TCRdb re-called the multiplex PCR reads through MiXCR, storing one row per CDR3 protein. The table includes 600,000 to 900,000 distinct CDR3 sequences, around 15% detected once. The CDR3 sequence is 13 residues long. The V end was cut by 0 bases, the J end by 4 bases, with 9 bases between. Germline V gives CDR1 DFQATT, CDR2 SNEGSKA (reference sequence). These data come from a study of T cells in Graves' hyperthyroidism and ophthalmopathy.

This sequence originates from a man aged 18 to 30 with Graves' hyperthyroidism. The sample was blood. V usage is TRBV20-1 and J usage is TRBJ2-5; D is uncertain. CDR3 DNA sequence: TGCAGTGCTAGAGAGAGCATCGGAGAGACCCAGTACTTC. Translated, it gives CSARESIGETQYF.